The source of this T cell receptor beta chain is a study of Ad26.COV2.S vaccination and SARS-CoV-2 variants. Findings and caveats of the study: Considerable breadth of spike-specific CD8+ and CD4+ T cell responses has reportedly been documented following vaccination.

Concerning this clone: Its antigen is not identified.

After removal of 0 bases from V and 5 bases from J, the junction contained 8 bases not matched to a gene. This CDR3 is 16 amino acids long. Germline V gene lookup returns CDR1 SGDLS and CDR2 YYNGEE. Treatment meaning: some 20 received Ad26.COV2.S at low or high dose, single or two shots; 5 received placebo; per-sample allocation not given. Sampling took place 63 days after the first vaccine or placebo injection. Boston hosted the donor, who was an adult aged 18-55 years. Here immunoSEQ multiplex PCR was the method, and the copy in TCRdb shows in-frame clones only, minus some. Of 400,000 to 500,000 clones listed, 80% to 90% were seen once; the top ten hold about 2.5%.

The TCR comes from a person aged 18 to 59 who received the Ad26.COV2.S COVID-19 vaccine or a placebo. The V call is TRBV9, the J call TRBJ2-3; 8 positions agree with TRBD2. Sequenced here: peripheral blood, sampled in a trial of Ad26.COV2.S vaccine versus placebo. The CDR3 DNA follows: TGTGCCAGCAGCGTAGTTGGTAATAGCGGGGTAGATACGCAGTATTTT. It encodes CASSVVGNSGVDTQYF.